Included here is one T cell receptor beta chain sequence, with context. The antigen is undetermined. Germline V gives CDR1 SNHLY, CDR2 FYNNEI. V lost 8 bases and J lost 8, with 21 bases in between. The CDR3 covers 14 residues. Naive CD8 cells lacked CD45RO and underwent positive selection for CCR7, leaving out terminally differentiated effector memory CD45RA+ cells. Authors' analysis steps: ImmunoSEQ supplied junction-only sequences lacking quality scores, so filtering was different. Here immunoSEQ multiplex PCR was the method, and the copy in TCRdb shows in-frame clones only, minus some. V and J calls and clone size are those listed in that table; D and trimming were worked out from the DNA. The data show 500,000 to 700,000 clones, roughly 95% seen once. The data were taken from a study of shared clonotypes between healthy human individuals. Study conclusions and caveats: Clonotypes shared by all four donors outscored non-shared clonotypes in generation probability.

This chain joins TRBV2 and TRBJ1-2; tentatively, D is TRBD1 (6 bases). The specimen sequenced was naive CD8+ T cells sorted from blood. The receptor was derived from a woman aged 30 to 39 in good health. For the CDR3, the DNA is TGTGCCAGCGGAACCGGGACAACGTCGAGAGGCTACACCTTC. Protein product: CASGTGTTSRGYTF.